This paragraph covers one TCR beta chain sequence. Its antigen is not identified. Trimming removed 0 bases from V and 2 bases from J, with 10 bases in between. Per the germline V gene, CDR1 is MNHEY and CDR2 is SMNVEV (reference sequence). CDR3 length: 15 residues. These data come from a study of response to subunit inactivated influenza vaccine. TCRdb used MiXCR to reprocess the RT-PCR reads, holding one entry per CDR3 protein. The sample gives a few hundred thousand distinct CDR3 sequences, approximately 10% of which show up once; around 10% is in the top ten. Overall study findings and caveats: It was the authors' suggestion that each seasonal influenza vaccination recruits few new T cells.

These data were also reused for a study on T cells expressing NK-cell markers. Per that study: Template switching by 5'RACE with UMIs generated the TCR beta cDNA. Seven HCMV-seropositive donors and one seronegative donor made up the eight sequenced donors. Topping the CD3+CD56-NKG2C+ fraction as well were these clonotypes, in a few donors.

The sample was PBMCs from blood, taken on the day of vaccination. The J gene is TRBJ1-2, the V gene TRBV27; D might be TRBD1 (6 bases). The origin of this receptor is a man aged 50 to 59 who received an inactivated influenza vaccine. CDR3 in DNA: TGTGCCAGCAGTTTATCGGGGACAACGAACTATGGCTACACCTTC. Translating gives CASSLSGTTNYGYTF.